This T cell receptor (beta chain) appears in the sequencing data of a study of blood T cell repertoires in COVID-19 (TCRdb year 2020). Study-level background: Collaborator samples came from the United States, Italy and Spain and covered acute and convalescent phases of COVID-19. Deeply sampled blood TCRbeta repertoires from subjects exposed to, actively infected with, or recovered from COVID-19 were included in the dataset. The prospective study material was composed of cDNA or gDNA derived from T cells, B-cell-depleted T cells, or PBMCs. Samples were obtained from the ongoing ImmuneRACE study (first 160 participants) and from 1,254 subjects provided by 6 global collaborators. A freely available public database, intended as a resource for researchers studying the immune response to SARS-CoV-2, is where the repertoires were released. Sample metadata almost always included a de-identified subject ID, COVID-19 status, age in years and sex. Where available, HLA class I and class II types were obtained from metadata supplied by the sample provider rather than from assay-based typing. The paper as a whole reports these results and caveats: How much clinical and demographic metadata was included differed by source and by participant, and the metadata was provided uncurated.

Whole blood was collected in K2EDTA tubes by collaborating institutions according to the institutions' own protocols. Collaborator samples were shipped for TCRbeta analysis as frozen whole blood, isolated PBMCs, or DNA extracted from either sample type. On this clone: Its antigen is not yet known. No clone much larger than this one lies a single base away; base qualities are absent.

TCRbeta CDR3 regions were amplified from genomic DNA using the immunoSEQ Assay, a bias-controlled multiplex PCR. From the authors' description of their analysis: The number of nucleated cells in each sample was estimated from the amplification of reference gene primers within the assay. To quantify the absolute abundance of each unique TCRbeta CDR3 rearrangement, sequence reads were collapsed and filtered. For each sample, productive Simpson clonality was calculated as the square root of Simpson's diversity index over productive rearrangements. TCRdb's version of the immuneACCESS table is confined to in-frame rearrangements and falls short of the full clone set. An unresolved V gene accounts for under half of the shortfall where checked; the remainder is of unknown origin. V and J calls and clone size are given by that table; D and trimming were obtained from the DNA. Within this sample are about 170,000 clones, with roughly 84% of them counted one time only. About 10% of the sample goes to the ten largest clones.

The germline V gene specifies MNHEY as CDR1 and SVGAGI as CDR2. From the cysteine up to the phenylalanine, the CDR3 has a length of 13 residues. The DNA shown is the 39-base CDR3, in frame from base 1. V loses 4 bases, J loses 1 base, and the germline ends lie 7 bases apart. The source of this sequence is a woman of 80 years or more with active or convalescent COVID-19. The material sequenced was peripheral blood. The rearranged segments are TRBV6-5 and TRBJ1-1; the D gene assignment is ambiguous. The CDR3 in this case is CASSLHQNTEAFF. The DNA sequence is TGTGCCAGCAGTTTACACCAGAACACTGAAGCTTTCTTT.